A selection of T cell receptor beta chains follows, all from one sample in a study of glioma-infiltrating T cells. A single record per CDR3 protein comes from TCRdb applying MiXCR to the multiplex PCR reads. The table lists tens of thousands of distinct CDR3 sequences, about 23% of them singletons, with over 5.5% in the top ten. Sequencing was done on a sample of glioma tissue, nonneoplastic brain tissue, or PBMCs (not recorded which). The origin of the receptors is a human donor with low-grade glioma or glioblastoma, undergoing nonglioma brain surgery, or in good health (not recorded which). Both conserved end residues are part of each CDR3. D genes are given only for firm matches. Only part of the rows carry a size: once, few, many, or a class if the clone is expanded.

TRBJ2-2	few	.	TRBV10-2	TGCGCCAGCAGTGTCGTCGGCACCGGGGAGCTGTTTTTT	CASSVVGTGELFF
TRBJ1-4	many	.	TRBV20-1	TGCAGTGCAACCCTAAATCGGGGCTCGAAACTGTTTTTT	CSATLNRGSKLFF
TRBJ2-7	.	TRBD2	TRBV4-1	TGCGCCAGCAGCCAAGATAGCGGGGGTGAAATCCTTTACGAGCAGTACTTC	CASSQDSGGEILYEQYF
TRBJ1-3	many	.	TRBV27	TGTGCCAGCAGTTTAATCTCTGGAAACACCATATATTTT	CASSLISGNTIYF
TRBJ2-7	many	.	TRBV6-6	TGTGCCAGCAGTTACTCGGGACTTTCCTACGAGCAGTACTTC	CASSYSGLSYEQYF
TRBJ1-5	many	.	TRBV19	TGTGCCAGTAGTATATACAATCAGCCCCAGCATTTT	CASSIYNQPQHF
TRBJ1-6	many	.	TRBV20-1	TGCAGTGCTAGGGGCAGCTTCTATAATTCACCCCTCCACTTT	CSARGSFYNSPLHF
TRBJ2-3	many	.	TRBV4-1	TGCGCCAGCAGCCAAGAGTATAAGGGGTCAGATACGCAGTATTTT	CASSQEYKGSDTQYF
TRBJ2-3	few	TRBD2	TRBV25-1	TGTGCCCCCGTGGGAGGGGAACGCACAGATACGCAGTATTTT	CAPVGGERTDTQYF
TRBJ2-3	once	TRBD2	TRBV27	TGTGCCAGCAGTTCATCGCGGGGGAGTACAGATAAGCAGTACTTT	CASSSSRGSTDKQYF
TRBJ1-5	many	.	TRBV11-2	TGTGCCAGCAGCTTGGGCACTAATCAGCCCCAGCATTTT	CASSLGTNQPQHF
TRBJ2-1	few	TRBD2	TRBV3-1	TGTGCCAGCAGCCCGACCTTGGCGGGGGGGGAGAATGAGCAGTTCTTC	CASSPTLAGGENEQFF
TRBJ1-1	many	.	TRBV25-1	TGTGCCAGCAGTGAATGGTCAGGGAGGGCCACTGAAGCTTTCTTT	CASSEWSGRATEAFF
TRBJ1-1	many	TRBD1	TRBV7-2	TGTGCCAGCAGCTCACATGGAGGGGGCCGCACTGAAGCTTTCTTT	CASSSHGGGRTEAFF
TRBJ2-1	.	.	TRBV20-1	TGCAGTGCTGGCTGGCGGGGTGAGTACAATGAACAGTTCTTC	CSAGWRGEYNEQFF
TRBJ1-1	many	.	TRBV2	TGTGCCAGCATAAGGACAGCGAACACTGAAGCTTTCTTT	CASIRTANTEAFF
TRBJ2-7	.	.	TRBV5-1	TGCGCCAGCAGCTTACAGGGCTACGATCAGTACTTC	CASSLQGYDQYF
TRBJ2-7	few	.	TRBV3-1	TGTGCCAGCAGCCACAGGGAAGGGGGAAGCGAGCAGTACTTC	CASSHREGGSEQYF
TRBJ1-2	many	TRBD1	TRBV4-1	TGCGCCAGCAGCCAAGATTGGACAGGGTGGGATGGCTACACCTTC	CASSQDWTGWDGYTF
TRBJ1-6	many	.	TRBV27	TGTGCCAGCAGTTTATTCCAACAGACCTATAATTCACCCCTCCACTTT	CASSLFQQTYNSPLHF
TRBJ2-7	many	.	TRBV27	TGTGCCAGCAGTTTAGGTCGTAGTCCCGAGCAGTACTTC	CASSLGRSPEQYF
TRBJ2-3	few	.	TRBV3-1	TGTGCCAGCAGCCAAGTCGTGAGCACAGATACGCAGTATTTT	CASSQVVSTDTQYF
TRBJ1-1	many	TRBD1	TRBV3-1	TGTGCCAGCAGCCTAATCCAGGGGGCCCGAACTGAAGCTTTCTTT	CASSLIQGARTEAFF
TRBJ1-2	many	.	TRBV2	TGTGCCAGCTCCCGGGACTATGGCTACACCTTC	CASSRDYGYTF
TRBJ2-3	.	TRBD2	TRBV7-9	TGTGCCAGCAGCTTGCACAACGGACTAGCGGGGAGCACAGATACGCAGTATTTT	CASSLHNGLAGSTDTQYF
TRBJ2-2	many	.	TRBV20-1	TGCAGTGCTAGAGTGGGGGGGGCGATCGGGGAGCTGTTTTTT	CSARVGGAIGELFF
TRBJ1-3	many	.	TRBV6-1	TGTGCCAGCAGTGAAGACGGGTTGTATAGAAACACCATATATTTT	CASSEDGLYRNTIYF